The 2 T cell receptor beta chains below come from one sample, sequenced in a study of shared clonotypes between healthy human individuals. Sequencing used immunoSEQ multiplex PCR; TCRdb keeps in-frame clones, though not all of them. The sample shows roughly 2,500,000 clones, roughly 93% of them seen only once. The specimen sequenced was naive CD4+ T cells from PBMCs. The subset was: CD45RA+ positively selected. The receptors shown here come from a man aged 18 to 29 in good health. Some clones in this sample may be carry-over from other donors' samples.

The CDR3 nucleotides read TGTGCCAGCAAGGGTGGGACAGATACGCAGTATTTT. Translation gives CASKGGTDTQYF. The chain joins TRBV6-5 to TRBJ2-3; D call uncertain. V was cut by 7 bases and J by 3 bases, with 8 bases left in between. This CDR3 spans 12 amino acids. Germline V gene data show CDR1 as MNHEY and CDR2 as SVGAGI.

The CDR3 region has the DNA TGTGCCAGCAGAATGGGACAGGGCCTGGACTACACCTTC. The encoded protein is CASRMGQGLDYTF. This chain links TRBV5-4 with TRBJ1-2, with 9 bases lining up with TRBD1. This CDR3 is built from 13 residues. Germline V lookup: CDR1 SGHNT, CDR2 YYREEE (reference sequence). After removal of 5 bases from V and 10 bases from J, the junction contained 9 bases not matched to a gene.